This T cell receptor (beta chain) was captured by sequencing in a study of shared clonotypes between healthy human individuals. Study-level information: Per-donor plates numbered three CD4 naive, three CD4 memory, two CD8 naive and one CD8 memory. General study findings and limits: Apart from blood, nothing was sampled; tissue repertoires likely differ. Generally, naive subsets (rather than memory subsets) showed larger estimated richness. Clonotypes that were shared across a few donors made up 4.5% to 5% of naive CD4 clonotypes.

The CDR3 runs 16 residues. As for this clone: Its antigen remains unknown.

Produced via immunoSEQ multiplex PCR; TCRdb's table is partial and in-frame only. The sample lists approximately 590,000 clones, 95% to 96% occurring once. CD45RO-negative CD8 cells positively selected for CCR7 made up the naive population, which excluded terminally differentiated effector memory CD45RA+ cells. The V call is TRBV21-1, the J call TRBJ2-7; the DNA was not used to check the table's D call, TRBD1. TRBV21-1 is noted as a pseudogene. The sequenced material came from naive CD8+ T cells sorted from blood. The origin of this receptor is a young woman in good health. The CDR3 is CASSSTPDRDSYEQYF. In nucleotides, the CDR3 is TGTGCCAGCAGCAGCACCCCGGACAGGGACTCCTACGAGCAGTACTTC.